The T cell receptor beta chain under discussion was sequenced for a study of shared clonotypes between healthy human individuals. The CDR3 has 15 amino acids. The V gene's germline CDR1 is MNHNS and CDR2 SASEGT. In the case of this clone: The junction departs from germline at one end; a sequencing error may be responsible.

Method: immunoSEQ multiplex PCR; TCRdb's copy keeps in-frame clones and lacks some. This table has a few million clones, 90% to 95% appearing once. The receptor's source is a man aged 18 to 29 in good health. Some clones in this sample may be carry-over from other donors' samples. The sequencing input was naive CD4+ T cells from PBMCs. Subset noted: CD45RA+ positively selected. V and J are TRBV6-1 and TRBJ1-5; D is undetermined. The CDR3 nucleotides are TGTGCCAGCAGGGAAGAGAGTTGGGGCAATCAGCCCCAGCATTTT. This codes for CASREESWGNQPQHF.